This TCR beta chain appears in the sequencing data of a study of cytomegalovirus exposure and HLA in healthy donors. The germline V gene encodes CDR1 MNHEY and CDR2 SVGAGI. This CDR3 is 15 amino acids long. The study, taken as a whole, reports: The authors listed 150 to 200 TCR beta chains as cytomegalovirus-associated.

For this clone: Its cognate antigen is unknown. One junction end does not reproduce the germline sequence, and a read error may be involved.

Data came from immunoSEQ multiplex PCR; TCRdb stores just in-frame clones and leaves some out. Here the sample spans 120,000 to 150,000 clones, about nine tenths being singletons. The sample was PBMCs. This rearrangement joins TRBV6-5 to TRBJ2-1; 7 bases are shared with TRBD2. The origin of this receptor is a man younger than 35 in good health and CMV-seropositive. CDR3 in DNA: TGTGCCCGCAGTTACAGTTCTAGCGGAAACAATGAGCAGTTCTTC. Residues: CARSYSSSGNNEQFF.